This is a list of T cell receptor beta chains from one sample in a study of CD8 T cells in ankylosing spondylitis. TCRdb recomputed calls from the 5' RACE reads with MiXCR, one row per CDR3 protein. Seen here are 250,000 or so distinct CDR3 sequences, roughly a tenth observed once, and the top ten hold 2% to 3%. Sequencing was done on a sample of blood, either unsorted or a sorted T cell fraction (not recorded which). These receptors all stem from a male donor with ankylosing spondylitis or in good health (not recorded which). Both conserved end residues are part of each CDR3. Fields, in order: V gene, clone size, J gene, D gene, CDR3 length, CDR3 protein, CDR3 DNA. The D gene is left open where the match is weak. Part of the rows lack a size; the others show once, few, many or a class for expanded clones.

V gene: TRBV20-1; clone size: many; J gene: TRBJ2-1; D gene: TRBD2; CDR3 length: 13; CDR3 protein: CSALAESYNEQFF; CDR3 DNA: TGCAGTGCTCTAGCGGAGTCCTACAATGAGCAGTTCTTC
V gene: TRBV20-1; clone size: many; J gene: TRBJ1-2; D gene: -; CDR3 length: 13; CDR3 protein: CSAKRTGLDGYTF; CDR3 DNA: TGCAGTGCTAAACGAACAGGTCTCGATGGCTACACCTTC
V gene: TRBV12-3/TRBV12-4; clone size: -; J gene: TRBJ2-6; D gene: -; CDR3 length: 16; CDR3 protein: CASSARGFSGANVLTF; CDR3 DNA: TGTGCCAGCAGTGCCCGGGGGTTCTCTGGGGCCAACGTACTGACTTTC
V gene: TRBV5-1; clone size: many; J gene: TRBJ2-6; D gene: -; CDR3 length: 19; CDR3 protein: CASRARAAGEGSGANVLTF; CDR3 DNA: TGCGCCAGCAGAGCGCGAGCGGCAGGGGAAGGTTCTGGGGCCAACGTCCTGACTTTC
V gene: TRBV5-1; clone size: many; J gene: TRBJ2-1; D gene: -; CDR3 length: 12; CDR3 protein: CASSSPRGVQFF; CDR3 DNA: TGCGCCAGCAGCTCTCCCAGGGGTGTGCAGTTCTTC
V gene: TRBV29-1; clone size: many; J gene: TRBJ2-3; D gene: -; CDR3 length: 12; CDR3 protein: CSYWASTDTQYF; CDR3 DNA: TGCAGCTATTGGGCCTCGACAGATACGCAGTATTTT
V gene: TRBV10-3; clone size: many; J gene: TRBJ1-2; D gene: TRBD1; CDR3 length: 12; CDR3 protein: CAISAGGGGYTF; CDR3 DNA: TGTGCCATCAGTGCAGGGGGAGGAGGCTACACCTTC
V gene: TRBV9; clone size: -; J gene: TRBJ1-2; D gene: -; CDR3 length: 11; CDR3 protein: CASSGDYGYTF; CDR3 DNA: TGTGCCAGCAGCGGGGACTATGGCTACACCTTC
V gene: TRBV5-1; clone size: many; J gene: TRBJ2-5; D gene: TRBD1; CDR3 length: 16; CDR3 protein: CASSTGQGASQETQYF; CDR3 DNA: TGCGCCAGCAGCACTGGACAGGGGGCATCCCAAGAGACCCAGTACTTC
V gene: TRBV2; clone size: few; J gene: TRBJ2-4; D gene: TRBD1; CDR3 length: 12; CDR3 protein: CASSGGQGARYF; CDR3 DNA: TGTGCCAGCAGTGGGGGACAGGGAGCCAGGTACTTC
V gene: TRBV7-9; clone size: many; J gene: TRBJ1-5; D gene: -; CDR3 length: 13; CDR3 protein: CASSHGEGQPQHF; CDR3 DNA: TGTGCCAGCAGCCACGGGGAGGGTCAGCCCCAGCATTTT
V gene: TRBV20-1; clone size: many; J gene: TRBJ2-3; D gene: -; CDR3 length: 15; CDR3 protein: CSASSVAGVTDTQYF; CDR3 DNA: TGCAGTGCCAGCTCTGTGGCTGGGGTTACAGATACGCAGTATTTT
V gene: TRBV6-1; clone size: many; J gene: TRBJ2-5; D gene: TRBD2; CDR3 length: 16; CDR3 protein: CASAGMSSGVGGTQYF; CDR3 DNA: TGTGCCAGCGCGGGAATGTCTAGCGGGGTGGGGGGAACCCAGTACTTC
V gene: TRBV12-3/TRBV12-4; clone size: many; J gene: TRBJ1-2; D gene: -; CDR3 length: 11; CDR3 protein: CASSNRVRYTF; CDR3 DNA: TGTGCCAGCAGTAACAGGGTTCGCTACACCTTC
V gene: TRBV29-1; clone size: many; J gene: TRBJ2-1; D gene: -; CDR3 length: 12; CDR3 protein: CSLGWGYNEQFF; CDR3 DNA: TGCAGCCTCGGCTGGGGCTACAATGAGCAGTTCTTC
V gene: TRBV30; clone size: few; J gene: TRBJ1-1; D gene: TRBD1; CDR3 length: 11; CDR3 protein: CAWDRGPGAFF; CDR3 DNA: TGTGCCTGGGACAGGGGGCCGGGAGCTTTCTTT
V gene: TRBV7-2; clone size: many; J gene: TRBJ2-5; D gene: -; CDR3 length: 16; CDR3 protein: CASSSRAGGIQETQYF; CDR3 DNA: TGTGCCAGCAGCTCGAGAGCCGGGGGAATTCAAGAGACCCAGTACTTC
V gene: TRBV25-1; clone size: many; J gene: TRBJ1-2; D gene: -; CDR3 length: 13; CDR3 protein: CASSPSPGRGYTF; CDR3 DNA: TGTGCCAGCAGTCCTTCCCCGGGGCGCGGCTACACCTTC
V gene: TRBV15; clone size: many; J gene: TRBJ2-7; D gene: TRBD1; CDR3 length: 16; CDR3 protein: CATSRDPGTGDYEQYF; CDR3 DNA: TGTGCCACCAGCAGAGATCCCGGGACAGGGGATTACGAGCAGTACTTC
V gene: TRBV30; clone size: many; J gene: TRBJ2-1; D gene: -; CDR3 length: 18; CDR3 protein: CAWSFSRSTAIPYNEQFF; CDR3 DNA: TGTGCCTGGAGTTTCAGCAGGTCGACAGCCATTCCTTACAATGAGCAGTTCTTC
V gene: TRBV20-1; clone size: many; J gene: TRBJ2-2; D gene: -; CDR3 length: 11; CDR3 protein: CSARVAGELFF; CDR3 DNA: TGCAGTGCTAGAGTCGCCGGGGAGCTGTTTTTT
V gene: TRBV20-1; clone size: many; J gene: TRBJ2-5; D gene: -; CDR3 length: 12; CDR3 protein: CSARFADETQYF; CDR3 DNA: TGCAGTGCTAGGTTCGCAGACGAGACCCAGTACTTC
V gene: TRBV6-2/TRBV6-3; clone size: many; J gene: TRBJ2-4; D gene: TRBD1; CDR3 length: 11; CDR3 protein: CASGQGNIQYF; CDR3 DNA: TGTGCCAGCGGACAGGGAAACATTCAGTACTTC
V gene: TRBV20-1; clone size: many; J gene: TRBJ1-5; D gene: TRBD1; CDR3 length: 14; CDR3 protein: CSATRTGSNQPQHF; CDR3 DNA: TGCAGTGCTACTAGGACAGGCTCTAATCAGCCCCAGCATTTT
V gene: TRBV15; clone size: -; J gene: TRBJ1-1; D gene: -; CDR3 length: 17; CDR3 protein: CATSPEGGFPMNTEAFF; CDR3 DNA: TGTGCCACCAGCCCAGAAGGGGGGTTCCCTATGAACACTGAAGCTTTCTTT
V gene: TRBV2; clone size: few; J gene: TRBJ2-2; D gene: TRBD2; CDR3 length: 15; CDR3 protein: CASSVGRESTGELFF; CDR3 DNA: TGTGCCAGCAGCGTAGGGCGGGAGTCCACCGGGGAGCTGTTTTTT
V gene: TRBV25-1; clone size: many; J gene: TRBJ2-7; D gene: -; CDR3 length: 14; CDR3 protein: CASSESGGVGEQYF; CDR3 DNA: TGTGCCAGCAGTGAATCGGGCGGGGTTGGCGAGCAGTACTTC
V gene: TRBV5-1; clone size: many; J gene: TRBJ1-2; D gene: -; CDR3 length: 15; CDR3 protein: CASSLEVLSSGSYTF; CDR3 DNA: TGCGCCAGCAGCTTGGAGGTTTTGTCTTCGGGGAGCTACACCTTC
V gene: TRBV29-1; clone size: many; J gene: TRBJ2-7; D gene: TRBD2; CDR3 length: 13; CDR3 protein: CSAKGLAGYEQYF; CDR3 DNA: TGCAGCGCTAAAGGACTAGCGGGCTACGAGCAGTACTTC
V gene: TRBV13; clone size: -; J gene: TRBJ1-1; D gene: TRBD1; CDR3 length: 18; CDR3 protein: CASSLTSRDRVGDTEAFF; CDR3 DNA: TGTGCCAGCAGCTTAACCTCCCGGGACAGGGTAGGGGACACTGAAGCTTTCTTT
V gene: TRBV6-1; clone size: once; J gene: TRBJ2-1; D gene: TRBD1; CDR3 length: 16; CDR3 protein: CASSLRTGTGKGEQFF; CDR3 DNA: TGTGCCAGCAGTCTCAGGACCGGGACAGGGAAAGGAGAGCAGTTCTTC
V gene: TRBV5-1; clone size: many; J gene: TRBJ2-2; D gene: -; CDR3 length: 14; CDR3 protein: CASSFGGRGGELFF; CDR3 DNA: TGCGCCAGCAGCTTCGGCGGTAGGGGCGGGGAGCTGTTTTTT
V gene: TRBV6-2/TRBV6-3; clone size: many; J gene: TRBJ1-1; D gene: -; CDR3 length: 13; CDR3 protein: CASRPDSYTEAFF; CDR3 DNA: TGTGCCAGCAGACCAGACAGCTACACTGAAGCTTTCTTT
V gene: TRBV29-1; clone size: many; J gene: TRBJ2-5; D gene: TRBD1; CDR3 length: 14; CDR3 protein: CSTTPGQGGETQYF; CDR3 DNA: TGCAGCACGACCCCGGGACAGGGCGGAGAGACCCAGTACTTC
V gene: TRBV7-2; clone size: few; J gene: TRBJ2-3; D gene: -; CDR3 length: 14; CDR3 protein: CASSFGRTQVTQYF; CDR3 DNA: TGTGCCAGCAGCTTTGGGAGGACACAGGTTACGCAGTATTTT
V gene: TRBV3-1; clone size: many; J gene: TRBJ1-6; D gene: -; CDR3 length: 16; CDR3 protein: CASSQDQAGVNSPLHF; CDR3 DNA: TGTGCCAGCAGCCAAGATCAGGCAGGGGTTAATTCACCCCTCCACTTT
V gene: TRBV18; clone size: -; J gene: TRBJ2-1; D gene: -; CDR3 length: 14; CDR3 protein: CASSGSGSRNEQFF; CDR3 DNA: TGTGCCAGCTCAGGCTCCGGGTCACGAAATGAGCAGTTCTTC
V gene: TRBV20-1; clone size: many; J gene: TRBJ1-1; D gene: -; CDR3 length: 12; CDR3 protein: CSASDRRTEAFF; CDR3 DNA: TGCAGTGCTAGCGACAGGCGCACTGAAGCTTTCTTT
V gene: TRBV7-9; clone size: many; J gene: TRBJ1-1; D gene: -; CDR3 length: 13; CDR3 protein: CASSLGGNAEAFF; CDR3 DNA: TGTGCCAGCAGCTTGGGGGGGAACGCTGAAGCTTTCTTT
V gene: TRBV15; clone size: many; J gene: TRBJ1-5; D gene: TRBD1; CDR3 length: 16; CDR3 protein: CATSRGTGDGNQPQHF; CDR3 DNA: TGTGCCACCAGCAGAGGAACAGGGGATGGAAATCAGCCCCAGCATTTT
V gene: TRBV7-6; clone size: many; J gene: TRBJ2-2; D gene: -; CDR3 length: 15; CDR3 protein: CASRRGETNTGELFF; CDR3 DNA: TGTGCCAGCAGACGGGGCGAAACGAACACCGGGGAGCTGTTTTTT
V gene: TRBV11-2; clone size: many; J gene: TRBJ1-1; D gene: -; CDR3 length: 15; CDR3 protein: CASSKPGHMNTEAFF; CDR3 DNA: TGTGCCAGCAGCAAACCGGGACATATGAACACTGAAGCTTTCTTT
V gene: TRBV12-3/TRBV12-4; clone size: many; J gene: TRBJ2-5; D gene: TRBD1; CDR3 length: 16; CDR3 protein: CASSLAGTGDIETQYF; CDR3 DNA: TGTGCCAGCAGTTTAGCTGGGACAGGGGATATTGAGACCCAGTACTTC
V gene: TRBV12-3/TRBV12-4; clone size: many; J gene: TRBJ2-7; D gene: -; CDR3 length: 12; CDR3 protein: CASTLGGYEQYF; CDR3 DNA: TGTGCCAGCACCCTGGGGGGCTACGAGCAGTACTTC
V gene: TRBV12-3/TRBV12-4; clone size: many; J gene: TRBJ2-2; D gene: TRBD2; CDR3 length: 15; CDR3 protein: CASSSRGGNTGELFF; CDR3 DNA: TGTGCCAGCAGTTCCCGCGGGGGGAACACCGGGGAGCTGTTTTTT
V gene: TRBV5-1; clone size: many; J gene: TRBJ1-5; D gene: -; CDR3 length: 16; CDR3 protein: CASSLDPVAGNQPQHF; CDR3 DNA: TGCGCCAGCAGCTTGGACCCCGTCGCTGGCAATCAGCCCCAGCATTTT
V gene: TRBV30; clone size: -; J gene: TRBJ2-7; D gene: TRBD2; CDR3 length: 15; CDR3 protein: CAWSEGTSGSYEQYF; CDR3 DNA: TGTGCCTGGAGTGAAGGGACTAGCGGCTCCTACGAGCAGTACTTC